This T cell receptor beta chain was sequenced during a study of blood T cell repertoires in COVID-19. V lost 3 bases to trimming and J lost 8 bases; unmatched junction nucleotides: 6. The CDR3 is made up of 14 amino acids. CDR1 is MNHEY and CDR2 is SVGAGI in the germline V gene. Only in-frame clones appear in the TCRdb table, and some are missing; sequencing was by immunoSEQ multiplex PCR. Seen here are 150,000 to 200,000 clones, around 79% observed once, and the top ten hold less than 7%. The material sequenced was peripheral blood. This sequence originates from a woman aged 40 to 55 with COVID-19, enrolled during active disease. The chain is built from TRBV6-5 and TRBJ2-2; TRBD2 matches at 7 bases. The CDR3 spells CASSYHGRWGELFF. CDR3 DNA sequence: TGTGCCAGCAGTTATCACGGGAGGTGGGGGGAGCTGTTTTTT.